The 8 T cell receptor beta chains in this list originate from one sample, sequenced in a study of T cells after yellow fever vaccination (dated by TCRdb to between 2019 and 2020). The library was prepared using 5' RACE. Sequenced using an Illumina HiSeq 2500. The public reads were run again by TCRdb, first through fastp at Q25 and then through MiXCR, and only productive beta chains were kept. Under each unique CDR3 protein, matching rows form one entry showing the most common genes and DNA. The sample has roughly 160,000 distinct CDR3 sequences on record, more than 5.5% of them singletons. More than 2.5% of the sample lies in the top ten. This specimen's treatment or condition label, per the study, means: live attenuated yellow fever vaccine strain. Source: CD4+ T cells sorted from PBMCs, taken 5 to 6 days after the first yellow fever vaccination. Receptors originate from a man younger than 30 who received the YFV17D yellow fever vaccine.

This clonotype was counted at least ten times. The chain couples TRBV5-4 to TRBJ2-1, with D unclear. The CDR3 runs to 15 residues. The V and J ends lost 4 bases and 8 bases respectively, with 19 bases between them. Germline CDR1 is SGHNT and CDR2 is YYREEE (reference sequence). The CDR3 bases are TGTGCCAGCAGCCGGGCCTCGGTAGGTGGCGATGAGCAGTTCTTC. It yields the protein CASSRASVGGDEQFF.

This clonotype was counted only a few times. The chain joins TRBV6-5 to TRBJ2-1; D ambiguous. The CDR3 consists of 15 residues. CDR1 and CDR2 from the germline V gene are MNHEY and SVGAGI. Trimming took off 4 bases at V and 2 bases at J, with 12 bases between the two ends. The CDR3 loop reads CASSFSVLTYNEQFF. The CDR3 DNA reads TGTGCCAGCAGTTTTTCTGTACTAACCTACAATGAGCAGTTCTTC.

This clonotype was detected a few times. V is TRBV4-2 and J is TRBJ2-3, with 13 positions matching TRBD2. The ends lost 4 bases at V and 1 base at J; junction bases unmatched: 2. Germline V gene data show CDR1 as LGHNA and CDR2 as YNFKEQ. CDR3 length: 16 amino acids. The CDR3 region is CASSLGTSGGTDTQYF. Written as DNA, the CDR3 is TGTGCCAGCAGCCTAGGGACTAGCGGGGGCACAGATACGCAGTATTTT.

There are many counts of this clonotype. V and J are TRBV12-5 and TRBJ1-3; no firm D call. This CDR3 region has 13 residues. Trimming took off 3 bases at V and 3 bases at J, with 6 bases between the two ends. The V gene's germline CDR1 is LGHNT and CDR2 FRNRAP. CDR3 residues: CASGLGGGNTIYF. The CDR3 DNA reads as TGTGCTAGTGGTTTAGGAGGTGGAAACACCATATATTTT.

This clonotype was counted ten times or more. The rearrangement links TRBV18 to TRBJ1-6, with unresolved D. V was pared by 1 base and J by 7 bases, with 23 bases between. The CDR3 consists of 19 residues. Per the germline V gene, CDR1 is KGHSH and CDR2 is LQKENI. The CDR3 DNA reads TGTGCCAGCTCACCACTATCGACAAATGTGCGGGGAGTCAATTCACCCCTCCACTTT. Translating it yields CASSPLSTNVRGVNSPLHF.

This clonotype has just a few counts. This chain connects TRBV4-1 to TRBJ2-1; TRBD1 matches at 8 bases. Germline CDR1 MGHRA, CDR2 YSYEKL. The CDR3 contains 17 residues. Trimming removed 2 bases from V and 6 bases from J; junction bases left unmatched: 12. The chain's CDR3 is CASSQSDRDRYLNEQFF. CDR3 sequence (DNA): TGCGCCAGCAGCCAAAGCGACCGGGACAGGTACCTCAATGAGCAGTTCTTC.

The chain links TRBV7-3 to TRBJ2-3, with 8 bases lining up with TRBD2. J was trimmed by 5 bases and V by 1 base; bases with no gene match: 8. Per the germline V gene, CDR1 is SGHTA and CDR2 is FQGTGA. The CDR3 extends over 16 amino acids. CDR3 DNA: TGTGCCAGCAGCTTAAGACTAGCGCGGGGCTTAGATACGCAGTATTTT. Its protein product is CASSLRLARGLDTQYF.

This clonotype has more than one count but fewer than ten. This sequence joins TRBV7-8 and TRBJ2-1; D is unresolved. Per the germline V gene, CDR1 is SGHVS and CDR2 is FQNEAQ. The V gene lost 1 base and the J gene lost 2 bases, with 6 bases spanning the gap. The CDR3 contains 14 residues. The CDR3 loop reads CASSLDTAYNEQFF. CDR3 nucleotides: TGTGCCAGCAGCTTAGACACAGCCTACAATGAGCAGTTCTTC.